The 12 T cell receptor beta chains below all came from one sample that was sequenced in a study of CXCR3-negative and CXCR3-positive naive CD8 T cells. TRB cDNA was prepared as libraries by UMI-labeled 5' RACE. TCRdb reanalyzed the 5' RACE reads, giving one entry per CDR3 protein sequence and no DNA. Its listing shows about 130,000 distinct CDR3 sequences. Sequencing was carried out using naive CXCR3- CD8+ T cells from blood. Subset here: CD45RO-CCR7+CD27+CD95- naive CD8+ T cells lacking CXCR3 (TNR3-). These receptors were taken from a human donor in good health. Some clones in this sample may be carry-over from other donors' samples.

V gene TRBV29-1 combines with J gene TRBJ2-4; TCRdb's D call of TRBD2 is untestable without DNA. This CDR3 comprises 13 residues. CDR1 is SQVTM, CDR2 ANQGSEA, per germline. CDR3 region: CSARGTDKNIQYF.

This chain joins TRBV25-1 and TRBJ2-3. The CDR3 covers 15 residues. Germline V gives CDR1 MGHDK, CDR2 SYGVNS. CDR3 sequence: CASGFATTATDTQYF. Using reference TRBV25-1 and TRBJ2-3 for the parts outside the CDR3, the full variable domain is EADIYQTPRYLVIGTGKKITLECSQTMGHDKMYWYQQDPGMELHLIHYSYGVNSTEKGDLSSESTVSRIRTEHFPLTLESARPSHTSQYLCASGFATTATDTQYFGPGTRLTVL.

The chain's CDR3 is CASNYWAPGLAGDHNEQFF. The rearrangement links TRBV6-5 to TRBJ2-1; the TCRdb D gene call, TRBD2, has no DNA to confirm it. Germline values: CDR1 MNHEY, CDR2 SVGAGI. The CDR3 spans 19 residues.

CDR3 amino acids: CASSPSGSYEQFF. The chain links TRBV7-3 to TRBJ2-1; TCRdb proposes TRBD2, but this gene call is untestable without DNA. The CDR3 extends over 13 amino acids. Germline lookup yields CDR1 SGHTA and CDR2 FQGTGA.

CDR3 amino acids: CASSQAWEIGAREQYF. This rearrangement joins TRBV4-3 to TRBJ2-7; absent DNA, TCRdb's TRBD1 call cannot be checked. CDR3 size: 16 residues. Germline-derived CDR1 and CDR2 are LGHNA and YSLEER.

The V and J genes are TRBV10-2 and TRBJ2-3; the D call of TRBD1 rests on TCRdb alone, since no DNA is present to check it. The germline gives CDR1 WSHSY, CDR2 SAAADI. The CDR3 is made up of 17 amino acids. CDR3: CASSEVAGGAGTDTQYF.

The rearrangement uses TRBV28 and TRBJ2-7; absent DNA, TCRdb's TRBD1 call cannot be checked. The CDR3 has 14 residues. The germline gives CDR1 MDHEN, CDR2 SYDVKM. The CDR3 loop reads CASSTGALTYEQYF. The full variable domain, its missing parts supplied by reference TRBV28 and TRBJ2-7, is DVKVTQSSRYLVKRTGEKVFLECVQDMDHENMFWYRQDPGLGLRLIYFSYDVKMKEKGDIPEGYSVSREKKERFSLILESASTNQTSMYLCASSTGALTYEQYFGPGTRLTVT.

V gene TRBV2 combines with J gene TRBJ2-1; the D call of TRBD1 rests on TCRdb alone, since no DNA is present to check it. This CDR3 contains 21 residues. CDR1 and CDR2 from the germline V gene are SNHLY and FYNNEI. The CDR3 region is CASSGDRGQSRSSRSYNEQFF. Full variable domain (rest looked up from reference TRBV2 and TRBJ2-1): EPEVTQTPSHQVTQMGQEVILRCVPISNHLYFYWYRQILGQKVEFLVSFYNNEISEKSEIFDDQFSVERPDGSNFTLKIRSTKLEDSAMYFCASSGDRGQSRSSRSYNEQFFGPGTRLTVL.

The V and J genes are TRBV12-3 or TRBV12-4 and TRBJ2-5; as DNA is missing, the TRBD2 call by TCRdb cannot be tested. The CDR3 contains 19 residues. The CDR3 sequence is CASSAKSSGTSGMGETQYF.

This sequence joins TRBV9 and TRBJ2-7; TCRdb selects TRBD1, and the lack of DNA leaves this call unchecked. This CDR3 contains 15 residues. Per the germline V gene, CDR1 is SGDLS and CDR2 is YYNGEE. The CDR3 spells CASSVTGDRGHEQYF.

The V gene is TRBV29-1, the J gene TRBJ2-2. CDR1 and CDR2 (germline): SQVTM, ANQGSEA. CDR3 length: 13 residues. CDR3 sequence: CSADIPNTGELFF.

The chain couples TRBV6-1 to TRBJ2-7; TCRdb lists TRBD1, though no DNA is available to test this call. Germline V gene lookup returns CDR1 MNHNS and CDR2 SASEGT. CDR3 size: 15 residues. CDR3 region: CASSPETGTSYEQYF.